The 5 T cell receptor beta chains given below trace back to one sample, sequenced in a study of T cells in Graves' hyperthyroidism and ophthalmopathy. Amplified regions were TCR beta CDR3 sequences from RNA transcripts. In the first-round RT-PCR of the TCR CDR3, the HTBI primer set was used. TCRdb passed the multiplex PCR reads through MiXCR, listing each CDR3 protein once. This sample has under 400,000 distinct CDR3 sequences, with 15% found just once. Specimen: blood. These receptors were collected from a woman aged 60-70 years with Graves' ophthalmopathy.

The CDR3 loop is CSAATHPGTGESVTYNEQFF. The CDR3 nucleotides read TGCAGTGCAGCCACCCATCCCGGGACAGGGGAATCAGTTACCTACAATGAGCAGTTCTTC. The chain couples TRBV20-1 to TRBJ2-1; TRBD1 aligns across 10 bases. The CDR3 has 20 amino acids. CDR1 is DFQATT and CDR2 is SNEGSKA in the germline V gene (reference sequence). V lost 6 bases, J lost 2 bases, and 22 bases stayed unmatched.

This clonotype was detected ten times or more. This chain connects TRBV5-6 to TRBJ2-7; D possibly matches TRBD1 or TRBD2 (6 bases each). V was shortened by 7 bases and J by 2 bases, with 13 bases between the two germline ends. The germline V gene has CDR1 SGHDT and CDR2 YYEEEE. CDR3 length equals 13 residues. CDR3 in DNA: TGTGCCAGCGGGCTGGGGGGCACCTACGAGCAGTACTTC. Its protein is CASGLGGTYEQYF.

This clonotype has more than one count but fewer than ten. J is TRBJ1-5 and V is TRBV7-9; TRBD1 matches 10 bases. V dropped 1 base and J dropped 1; count of bases not matched to a gene: 7. CDR1 is SEHNR and CDR2 is FQNEAQ in the germline V gene (reference sequence). The CDR3 contains 18 residues. The DNA for the CDR3 is TGTGCCAGCAGCTTAGAACGACAGGGGGCGCGAAGCAATCAGCCCCAGCATTTT. Protein: CASSLERQGARSNQPQHF.

The sample holds a few counts of this clonotype. J is TRBJ2-5 and V is TRBV9; a possible D gene is TRBD2 (5 bases). CDR3 size: 14 residues. Between the trimmed V and J ends, which lost 7 bases and 1 base, there was a span of 14 bases. CDR1 and CDR2 (germline): SGDLS, YYNGEE. The DNA of the CDR3 is TGTGCCAGCGGGTCCGGGGTCCTCCAAGAGACCCAGTACTTC. Amino acids: CASGSGVLQETQYF.

The chain links TRBV12-3 or TRBV12-4 to TRBJ2-1, with 8 positions matching TRBD2. CDR3 size: 13 residues. V lost 6 bases, J lost 9 bases, and 7 bases stayed unmatched. The CDR3 protein is CASRAGDSGEQFF. The CDR3 bases are TGTGCCAGCAGAGCGGGAGATTCTGGTGAGCAGTTCTTC.